This is a list of T cell receptor beta chains from one sample in a study of shared clonotypes between healthy human individuals. Repertoires were generated with immunoSEQ multiplex PCR, while TCRdb's copy carries only in-frame clones and drops some. The sample has around 2.1 million clones, 90% to 96% seen once. What was sequenced was naive CD4+ T cells sorted from blood. These receptors were collected from a man aged 18 to 35 in good health. CDR3s include the opening cysteine and the closing phenylalanine or tryptophan. A D gene is named only where the DNA matches it firmly. Clone size is shown for a subset of rows, as once, few, many or a class of expanded clone.

V gene	J gene	D gene	clone size	CDR3 DNA	CDR3 protein
TRBV6-1	TRBJ2-3	NA	once	TGTGCCAGCAGTGGTCCCGGTGGGGATACGCAGTATTTT	CASSGPGGDTQYF
TRBV6-1	TRBJ1-1	TRBD1	NA	TGTGCGGGAGTCGGACAGGGCTTCACTGAAGCTTTCTTT	CAGVGQGFTEAFF
TRBV4-3	TRBJ2-1	NA	NA	TGCGCCAGCAGCCAAGTAGCGGACTCCTACAATGAGCAGTTCTTC	CASSQVADSYNEQFF
TRBV13	TRBJ1-2	TRBD1	NA	TGTGCCAGCAGCTTACTCTTGACAGGGGGCGACGGCTACACCTTC	CASSLLLTGGDGYTF
TRBV11-2	TRBJ1-3	TRBD1	NA	TGTGCCAGCAGCTCGACAGGGGTCTCTGGAAACACCATATATTTT	CASSSTGVSGNTIYF
TRBV27	TRBJ1-6	TRBD1	NA	TGTGCCAGCAGTCCAATCGGACAGGGTGGGGATTCACCCCTCCACTTT	CASSPIGQGGDSPLHF
TRBV6-1	TRBJ2-7	TRBD1	NA	TGTGCCAGCAGTTCGACAGGGACCTCCTACGAGCAGTACTTC	CASSSTGTSYEQYF
TRBV18	TRBJ2-3	TRBD2	NA	TGTGCCAGCTCACCTCGGAGCGGGGGGGCCTCAGATACGCAGTATTTT	CASSPRSGGASDTQYF
TRBV11-3	TRBJ2-2	NA	once	TGTGCCAGCAGCCCTACCGGGCCAAACACCGGGGAGCTGTTTTTT	CASSPTGPNTGELFF
TRBV9	TRBJ2-2	NA	NA	TGTGCCAGCAGCGTAGGATACCCCGGGGAGCTGTTTTTT	CASSVGYPGELFF
TRBV6-5	TRBJ1-1	NA	once	TGTGCCAGCAGCTTAGCCGCCGACAGAAGGACTGAAGCTTTCTTT	CASSLAADRRTEAFF
TRBV18	TRBJ2-3	TRBD1	NA	TGTGCCAGCTCACTTATACAGGGGGCAGGCACAGATACGCAGTATTTT	CASSLIQGAGTDTQYF
TRBV30	TRBJ1-5	NA	NA	TGTGCCTGGACAGCAGATAGCAATCAGCCCCAGCATTTT	CAWTADSNQPQHF
TRBV11-2	TRBJ2-1	NA	NA	TGTGCCAGCAGCGGTGCGTACAATGAGCAGTTCTTC	CASSGAYNEQFF
TRBV5-4	TRBJ1-1	NA	NA	TGTGCCAGCAGCTCCGCATGGAACACTGAAGCTTTCTTT	CASSSAWNTEAFF
TRBV6-5	TRBJ2-7	NA	NA	TGTGCCAGCAGTACCGGCCGGGCCCCTACCTACGAGCAGTACTTC	CASSTGRAPTYEQYF
TRBV5-1	TRBJ2-3	NA	NA	TGCGCCAGCAGCTTAGAACCCAATACGCAGTATTTT	CASSLEPNTQYF
TRBV12-5	TRBJ1-1	NA	NA	TGTGCTAGTAGGGCAGGCAATTTGAACACTGAAGCTTTCTTT	CASRAGNLNTEAFF
TRBV6-5	TRBJ1-1	NA	few	TGTGCCAGCAGTTACAGGATGAACACTGAAGCTTTCTTT	CASSYRMNTEAFF
TRBV7-2	TRBJ2-3	TRBD2	NA	TGTGCCAGCAGCACGCGGACTAGCGGGGCCACAGATACGCAGTATTTT	CASSTRTSGATDTQYF
TRBV5-1	TRBJ2-1	TRBD2	NA	TGCGCCAGCAGCCGGGGACTAGCGGGGGCTGAGGAGCAGTTCTTC	CASSRGLAGAEEQFF
TRBV2	TRBJ2-1	NA	NA	TGTGCCAGCACTAACGGGACCTACAATGAGCAGTTCTTC	CASTNGTYNEQFF
TRBV11-2	TRBJ1-1	NA	few	TGTGCCAGCAGCTTAGGAGAAACCACTGAAGCTTTCTTT	CASSLGETTEAFF
TRBV2	TRBJ2-7	NA	NA	TGTGCCAGCAGTAGAGACAGCCTGAGCTCCTACGAGCAGTACTTC	CASSRDSLSSYEQYF
TRBV9	TRBJ2-3	NA	NA	TGTGCCAGCAGCGTTACTAGCAGGTTGGAGGCAGATACGCAGTATTTT	CASSVTSRLEADTQYF
TRBV6-5	TRBJ2-7	TRBD2	NA	TGTGCCAGCAGTTGGCCAGGGGCGGGGGGTTCCTACGAGCAGTACTTC	CASSWPGAGGSYEQYF
TRBV6-4	TRBJ2-7	NA	NA	TGTGCCAGCAGTGACGGGCCTGGACTCTCCTACGAGCAGTACTTC	CASSDGPGLSYEQYF
TRBV19	TRBJ2-5	NA	NA	TGTGCCAGTAGTATTGGGGACCATTTCCAAGAGACCCAGTACTTC	CASSIGDHFQETQYF
TRBV28	TRBJ1-5	NA	NA	TGTGCCAGCAGTGGATCCAGGGGAAAAGAAAATCAGCCCCAGCATTTT	CASSGSRGKENQPQHF
TRBV7-3	TRBJ1-1	NA	NA	TGTGCCAGCAGCTTACAGGGTGAGGGGACTGAAGCTTTCTTT	CASSLQGEGTEAFF
TRBV30	TRBJ2-3	NA	NA	TGTGCCTGGAGTGGGAGGCTGGGAGGCACAGATACGCAGTATTTT	CAWSGRLGGTDTQYF
TRBV2	TRBJ2-1	NA	NA	TGTGCAACGTCCAGTCAGGAGGTCAATGAGCAGTTCTTC	CATSSQEVNEQFF
TRBV10-3	TRBJ1-2	NA	NA	TGTGCCATCAGTGCCGGGACGGAAAACTATGGCTACACCTTC	CAISAGTENYGYTF
TRBV11-2	TRBJ2-7	NA	NA	TGTGCCAGCAGCTTAGCAGACTCGAGCTCCTACGAGCAGTACTTC	CASSLADSSSYEQYF
TRBV5-5	TRBJ1-2	TRBD1	NA	TGTGCCAGCAGCCTAGGGGGCCGCTATGGCTACACCTTC	CASSLGGRYGYTF
TRBV5-1	TRBJ2-1	NA	NA	TGCGCCAGCAGCTTGATCAGCGTGGAAAGGAATGAGCAGTTCTTC	CASSLISVERNEQFF
TRBV6-5	TRBJ1-6	NA	NA	TGTGCCAGCAGTCACCCCCAGGGGACACCCCTCCACTTT	CASSHPQGTPLHF